This T cell receptor beta chain was found in a study of shared clonotypes between healthy human individuals. As originally analysed: Sequence data from immunoSEQ were junction-only and lacked quality scores; consequently, filtering differed. Assay used: immunoSEQ multiplex PCR; TCRdb lists only in-frame clones, some missing. That table gives V, J and clone size, and the DNA gave D and trimming. The table has about 1.1 million clones, 60% to 80% seen once. Trimming took 0 bases from V and 0 from J; bases not matched to a gene: 5. Germline V gives CDR1 SGHRS, CDR2 YFSETQ. The CDR3 consists of 17 residues. Notes on this clone: Its cognate antigen is unknown.

Study-wide results and limits: Lower generation probabilities were found for non-shared clonotypes than for those shared by all four donors.

The sequenced sample was memory CD4+ T cells from PBMCs. As for subset: CD45RA-negative fraction. The V call is TRBV5-1, the J call TRBJ1-4, with 7 bases matching TRBD1. The sequence came from a man between 18 and 29 years old in good health. Some clones in this sample may be carry-over from other donors' samples. The CDR3 is CASSLATGKTTNEKLFF. The DNA of the CDR3 is TGCGCCAGCAGCTTGGCGACAGGGAAGACAACTAATGAAAAACTGTTTTTT.